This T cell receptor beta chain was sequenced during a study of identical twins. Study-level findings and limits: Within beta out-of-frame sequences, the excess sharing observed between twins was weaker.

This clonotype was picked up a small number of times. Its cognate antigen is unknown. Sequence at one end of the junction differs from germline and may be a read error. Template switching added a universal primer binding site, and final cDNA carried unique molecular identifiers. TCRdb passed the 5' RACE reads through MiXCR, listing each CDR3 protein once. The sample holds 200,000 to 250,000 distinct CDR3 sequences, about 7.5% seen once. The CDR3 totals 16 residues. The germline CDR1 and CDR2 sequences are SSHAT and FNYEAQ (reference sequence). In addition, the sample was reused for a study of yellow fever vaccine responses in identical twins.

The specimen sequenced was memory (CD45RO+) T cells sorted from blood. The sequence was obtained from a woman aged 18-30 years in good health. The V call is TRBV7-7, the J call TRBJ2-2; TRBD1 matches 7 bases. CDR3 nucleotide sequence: TGTGCTAGCAGCGCCACCCGAACAGGGGCGGGCGGGGAGCTGTTTTTT. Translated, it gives CASSATRTGAGGELFF.